These 6 T cell receptor beta chains share one sample of origin, sequenced in a study of T cells in Graves' hyperthyroidism and ophthalmopathy. RNA transcripts provided the source from which TCR beta CDR3 regions were amplified. HTBI primers were used for first-round RT-PCR of the TCR CDR3. Via MiXCR, TCRdb re-called the multiplex PCR reads, giving one row per CDR3 protein. The sample includes 600,000 to 800,000 distinct CDR3 sequences, 30% to 40% seen only once; the top ten take roughly 31%. The sample consisted of blood. These receptors all come from a woman aged 40 to 50 with Graves' hyperthyroidism.

This chain connects TRBV6-1 to TRBJ1-1; unclear D gene. This CDR3 comprises 12 residues. V dropped 5 bases and J dropped 5 bases, with 9 bases sitting between them. CDR1 and CDR2 from the germline V gene are MNHNS and SASEGT. CDR3 nucleotides: TGTGCCAGCAGTTCAACACGGACTGAAGCTTTCTTT. Translated, it gives CASSSTRTEAFF.

The chain has TRBV7-2 and TRBJ1-2; TRBD1 matches 10 bases. This CDR3 region has 15 residues. Germline V CDR1 and CDR2: SGHTA, FQGNSA. V lost 3 bases and J lost 2; bases outside the gene matches: 3. CDR3 in amino acids: CASSLPGQGNYGYTF. Here the CDR3 DNA reads TGTGCCAGCAGCTTGCCGGGACAGGGGAACTATGGCTACACCTTC.

The rearrangement links TRBV7-9 to TRBJ1-4; D is perhaps TRBD1 (6 bases). Germline lookup yields CDR1 SEHNR and CDR2 FQNEAQ (reference sequence). The CDR3 runs to 17 residues. Trimming shortened V by 5 bases and J by 4 bases, and 20 bases separated the two germline ends. Written as DNA, the CDR3 is TGTGCCAGCAGCCCTCAAATCCACAGGGAGAATAATGAAAAACTGTTTTTT. Protein: CASSPQIHRENNEKLFF.

This clonotype came up many times. V gene TRBV6-5 combines with J gene TRBJ2-7; 11 bases fit TRBD2. V shed 6 bases and J 3 bases; nucleotides not matched to a gene: 10. The length of the CDR3 is 16 residues. Germline V gene data show CDR1 as MNHEY and CDR2 as SVGAGI. CDR3 protein: CASRGTTSGRGYEQYF. The DNA of the CDR3 is TGTGCCAGCAGGGGGACCACTAGCGGGAGAGGCTACGAGCAGTACTTC.

This clonotype was seen many times. V and J are TRBV11-3 and TRBJ2-5, with 11 bases identical to TRBD2. The CDR3 totals 16 residues. CDR1 is SGHNT and CDR2 is YENEEA in the germline V gene. V was clipped by 5 bases and J by 1 base; unmatched bases: 6. The CDR3 bases are TGTGCCAGCAGCCCCCTTGGGACTAGCGGCCAAGAGACCCAGTACTTC. It translates to CASSPLGTSGQETQYF.

In this sample, this clonotype turned up many times. This chain connects TRBV7-2 to TRBJ1-6; D possibly corresponds to TRBD1 (5 bases). The CDR3 is made up of 16 amino acids. Germline V gene data show CDR1 as SGHTA and CDR2 as FQGNSA. V dropped 0 bases and J dropped 9 bases, with 15 bases sitting between them. CDR3 in DNA: TGTGCCAGCAGCTTAGCCCCCAGGGCGGCGGGTTCACCCCTCCACTTT. Its protein product is CASSLAPRAAGSPLHF.